A selection of T cell receptor beta chains follows, all from one sample in a study of T cells after yellow fever vaccination. One entry per CDR3 protein, called by TCRdb with MiXCR from the 5' RACE reads. The sample lists around 68,000 distinct CDR3 sequences; around 7.7% were seen once. Specimen: CD8+ T cells sorted from PBMCs, collected around 10 days after the first yellow fever vaccination. Receptors were obtained from a man younger than 35 who received the YFV17D yellow fever vaccine. Each CDR3 is given with its conserved first and last residue. The order of the fields is D gene, V gene, clone size, J gene, CDR3 protein, CDR3 DNA. The D gene is left open where the match is weak. Size values are once, few and many counts, or a class for expanded clones, and some rows have none.

NA	TRBV29-1	many	TRBJ2-5	CSVSDSEETQYF	TGCAGCGTTTCCGACAGCGAAGAGACCCAGTACTTC
NA	TRBV7-2	NA	TRBJ2-7	CASSHDSYEQYF	TGTGCCAGCAGCCATGACTCCTACGAGCAGTACTTC
TRBD1	TRBV2	many	TRBJ1-1	CASSEARGFDTEAFF	TGTGCCAGCAGTGAAGCCAGGGGGTTTGACACTGAAGCTTTCTTT
NA	TRBV7-9	NA	TRBJ2-2	CASSSSPPRGTGELFF	TGTGCCAGCAGCTCTTCTCCACCCAGAGGGACCGGGGAGCTGTTTTTT
NA	TRBV29-1	many	TRBJ1-1	CSVVGGQGMDTEAFF	TGCAGCGTTGTTGGAGGGCAGGGCATGGACACTGAAGCTTTCTTT
NA	TRBV4-3	NA	TRBJ1-1	CASSQAKADTEAFF	TGCGCCAGCAGCCAAGCCAAGGCCGACACTGAAGCTTTCTTT
NA	TRBV15	many	TRBJ2-5	CATSSDSPQETQYF	TGTGCCACCAGCTCTGACTCACCCCAAGAGACCCAGTACTTC
TRBD1	TRBV12-3/TRBV12-4	NA	TRBJ2-6	CAFFRSGTGISGANVLTF	TGTGCCTTCTTCCGATCCGGGACAGGGATATCTGGGGCCAACGTCCTGACTTTC
NA	TRBV7-8	many	TRBJ2-5	CASSPEALLQETQYF	TGTGCCAGCAGCCCAGAGGCCTTACTCCAAGAGACCCAGTACTTC
NA	TRBV11-1	NA	TRBJ2-1	CASSPRDPHEPPFHHNEQFF	TGTGCCAGCAGCCCCAGGGACCCCCACGAGCCTCCCTTCCACCACAATGAGCAGTTCTTC
NA	TRBV29-1	many	TRBJ2-5	CSARGGVSETQYF	TGCAGCGCCAGAGGGGGGGTCAGCGAGACCCAGTACTTC
TRBD1	TRBV6-5	medium-sized	TRBJ2-7	CASRTGTGSPYEQYF	TGTGCCAGCAGAACCGGGACAGGGAGTCCCTACGAGCAGTACTTC
NA	TRBV5-1	NA	TRBJ2-7	CASSWGDSSYEQYF	TGCGCCAGCAGCTGGGGGGACAGCTCCTACGAGCAGTACTTC
NA	TRBV4-2	many	TRBJ2-3	CASSQEGGLADITDTQYF	TGTGCCAGCAGCCAAGAAGGGGGCTTAGCGGATATCACAGATACGCAGTATTTT
NA	TRBV5-1	NA	TRBJ1-4	CASSWTRGGTNEKLFF	TGCGCCAGCAGCTGGACGCGGGGAGGTACTAATGAAAAACTGTTTTTT
TRBD2	TRBV7-9	many	TRBJ2-3	CASSDATSGVADTQYF	TGTGCCAGCAGCGACGCGACTAGCGGGGTGGCGGATACGCAGTATTTT
TRBD1	TRBV10-3	many	TRBJ2-1	CAISPRQGPYNEQFF	TGTGCCATCAGCCCTAGACAGGGGCCATACAATGAGCAGTTCTTC
TRBD1	TRBV7-9	NA	TRBJ2-4	CASSLGGGASNIQYF	TGTGCCAGCAGCTTAGGAGGGGGCGCGAGCAACATTCAGTACTTC
TRBD2	TRBV12-3/TRBV12-4	many	TRBJ2-1	CASSPSGGVNEQFF	TGTGCCAGCAGTCCTAGCGGGGGGGTCAATGAGCAGTTCTTC
NA	TRBV5-4	many	TRBJ2-3	CASRSPEFNTQYF	TGTGCCAGCAGATCCCCAGAGTTTAATACGCAGTATTTT
NA	TRBV20-1	many	TRBJ1-1	CSARQDFQAFF	TGCAGTGCTAGACAGGATTTTCAAGCTTTCTTT
TRBD2	TRBV4-3	many	TRBJ2-5	CASSSQRGGQETQYF	TGCGCCAGCAGCAGTCAACGCGGGGGTCAAGAGACCCAGTACTTC
NA	TRBV20-1	few	TRBJ1-1	CSANTPGRNTEAFF	TGCAGTGCAAATACACCCGGGAGGAACACTGAAGCTTTCTTT
NA	TRBV12-3/TRBV12-4	many	TRBJ2-1	CASSLGVDRTYYNEQFF	TGTGCCAGCAGTTTGGGCGTAGACAGGACCTACTACAATGAGCAGTTCTTC
TRBD2	TRBV12-3/TRBV12-4	NA	TRBJ2-3	CACSLSRGGRTDTQYF	TGTGCCTGCAGCCTAAGTCGAGGCGGGAGGACAGATACGCAGTATTTT
NA	TRBV6-2/TRBV6-3	many	TRBJ1-5	CASSSRGDRMDQPQHF	TGTGCCAGCAGTTCAAGGGGTGACAGGATGGATCAGCCCCAGCATTTT
NA	TRBV27	few	TRBJ1-1	CASSPNYGGSTEAFF	TGTGCCAGCAGTCCAAACTATGGGGGATCCACTGAAGCTTTCTTT
NA	TRBV13	few	TRBJ2-3	CASSPLRETTTDTQYF	TGTGCCAGCAGCCCCCTCCGGGAAACCACCACAGATACGCAGTATTTT
NA	TRBV4-3	few	TRBJ1-3	CASSQDLALLSGNTIYF	TGCGCCAGCAGCCAAGATCTAGCCCTTTTATCTGGAAACACCATATATTTT
NA	TRBV4-3	NA	TRBJ2-2	CASSQDLGEGIIGELFF	TGCGCCAGCAGCCAAGACCTCGGCGAGGGAATCATCGGGGAGCTGTTTTTT
TRBD2	TRBV20-1	NA	TRBJ2-7	CSARRPTTSGGWGLYEQYF	TGCAGTGCTAGGCGCCCGACTACTAGCGGGGGCTGGGGGCTCTACGAGCAGTACTTC
NA	TRBV7-3	NA	TRBJ2-5	CASSADVRETQYF	TGTGCCAGCAGCGCCGACGTAAGAGAGACCCAGTACTTC
NA	TRBV19	many	TRBJ2-7	CASSQRAAGGQYF	TGTGCCAGTAGTCAACGGGCCGCAGGCGGGCAGTACTTC
NA	TRBV4-1	many	TRBJ1-5	CASSHDGVGNQPQHF	TGCGCCAGCAGCCATGACGGTGTCGGCAATCAGCCCCAGCATTTT
TRBD1	TRBV27	few	TRBJ1-1	CASSLSQGARTEAFF	TGTGCCAGCAGTTTATCCCAGGGGGCGCGAACTGAAGCTTTCTTT
NA	TRBV1	few	TRBJ1-5	CTSSQEKGQRRHNQPQHF	TGCACCAGCAGCCAAGAGAAAGGGCAGCGCCGACACAATCAGCCCCAGCATTTT
NA	TRBV6-1	many	TRBJ1-5	CASSESRGIQPQHF	TGTGCCAGCAGTGAAAGTCGAGGGATTCAGCCCCAGCATTTT
NA	TRBV7-3	once	TRBJ1-1	CASSFGPGNTEAFF	TGTGCCAGCAGCTTCGGACCTGGGAACACTGAAGCTTTCTTT
NA	TRBV5-6	many	TRBJ1-1	CASSLGQITEAFF	TGTGCCAGCAGCTTGGGACAGATCACTGAAGCTTTCTTT
NA	TRBV20-1	many	TRBJ2-2	CSARIREGRPGELFF	TGCAGTGCTCGCATTCGAGAAGGACGGCCCGGGGAGCTGTTTTTT
TRBD1	TRBV6-5	many	TRBJ2-3	CASSLTGTGGSDTQYF	TGTGCCAGCAGTTTAACGGGGACAGGGGGATCAGATACGCAGTATTTT
TRBD2	TRBV9	many	TRBJ2-1	CASSVEGGTSGYNEQFF	TGTGCCAGCAGCGTAGAAGGGGGGACTAGCGGCTACAATGAGCAGTTCTTC
NA	TRBV7-9	many	TRBJ2-1	CASSFKWRVSNEQFF	TGTGCCAGCAGCTTTAAGTGGAGGGTGTCCAATGAGCAGTTCTTC
NA	TRBV29-1	many	TRBJ2-1	CSVEGLIQVAVDEQFF	TGCAGCGTTGAAGGCCTGATACAGGTAGCGGTCGATGAGCAGTTCTTC
TRBD2	TRBV7-2	NA	TRBJ2-3	CASSSTSGVTDTQYF	TGTGCCAGCAGCTCGACTAGCGGGGTTACAGATACGCAGTATTTT